The source of this T cell receptor beta chain is a study of beta chain features in type 1 diabetes. Overall study results and limits: cDNA-based reads could over-represent cells with high TCR expression.

In this sample, this clone turned up a few times. What it binds is unknown. Expressed TCRB transcripts got sequenced, as all isolated RNA was reverse transcribed. TCRdb's table, derived via immunoSEQ multiplex PCR, lists solely in-frame clones and lacks some. Of around 300,000 clones detected, approximately 8.1% appear once; the ten largest clones hold approximately 0.99%. Sorting produced populations that all topped 95% purity. Sequences were obtained from central memory CD4+ T cells from blood. This TCR was sampled from a woman aged 18-29 years in good health.

For the CDR3, the DNA is TGCGCCAGCAGCTTGTTTGGGGATAGCAATCAGCCCCAGCATTTT. This encodes CASSLFGDSNQPQHF. The genes are TRBV5-1 and TRBJ1-5; D unresolved. V shed 1 base and J shed 0 bases, with 8 bases lying between them. CDR1 and CDR2 from the germline V gene are SGHRS and YFSETQ. CDR3 length: 15 residues.